This T cell receptor (beta chain) emerged from a study of technical replicates of blood from a handful of donors. The data were produced by immunoSEQ multiplex PCR, yet TCRdb's version contains in-frame clones alone and is incomplete. The table lists nearly 70,000 clones, around 94% of them singletons. Germline V CDR1 and CDR2: SGDLS, YYNGEE. Unmatched junction bases numbered 15, after V lost 4 bases and J lost 7 bases. CDR3 size: 16 residues. Sequenced material: T cells isolated from PBMCs. This rearrangement joins TRBV9 to TRBJ1-1, with TRBD1 identical over 8 bases. The receptor's source is a human donor in good health. The CDR3 DNA sequence: TGTGCCAGCAGCCTACACGAGGACAGGGAGATCAGTGAAGCTTTCTTT. This sequence encodes CASSLHEDREISEAFF.